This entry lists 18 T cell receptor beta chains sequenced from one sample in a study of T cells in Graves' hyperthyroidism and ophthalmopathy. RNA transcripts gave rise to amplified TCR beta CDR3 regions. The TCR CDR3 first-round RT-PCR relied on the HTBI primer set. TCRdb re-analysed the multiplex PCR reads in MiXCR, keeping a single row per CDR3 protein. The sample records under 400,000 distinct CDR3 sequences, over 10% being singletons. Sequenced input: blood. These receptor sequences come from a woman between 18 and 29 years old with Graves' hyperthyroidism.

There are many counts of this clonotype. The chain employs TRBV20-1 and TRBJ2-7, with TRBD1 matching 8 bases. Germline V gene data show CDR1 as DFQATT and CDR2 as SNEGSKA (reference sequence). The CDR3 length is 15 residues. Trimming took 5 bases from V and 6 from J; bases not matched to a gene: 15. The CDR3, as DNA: TGCAGTGCTCGAAGCGCGGGGACAGGTCCCCTCGAGCAGTACTTC. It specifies CSARSAGTGPLEQYF.

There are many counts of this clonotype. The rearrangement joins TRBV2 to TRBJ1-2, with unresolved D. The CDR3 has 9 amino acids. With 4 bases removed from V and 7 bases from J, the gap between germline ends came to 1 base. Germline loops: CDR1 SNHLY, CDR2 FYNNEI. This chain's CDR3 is CASSGGYTF. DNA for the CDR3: TGTGCCAGCAGTGGTGGCTACACCTTC.

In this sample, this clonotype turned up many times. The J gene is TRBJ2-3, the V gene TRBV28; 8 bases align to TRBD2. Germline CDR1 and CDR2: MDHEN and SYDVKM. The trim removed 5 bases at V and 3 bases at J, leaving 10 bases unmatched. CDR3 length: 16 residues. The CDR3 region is CASSAPSAGDTDTQYF. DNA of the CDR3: TGTGCCAGCAGTGCTCCCTCAGCGGGGGATACAGATACGCAGTATTTT.

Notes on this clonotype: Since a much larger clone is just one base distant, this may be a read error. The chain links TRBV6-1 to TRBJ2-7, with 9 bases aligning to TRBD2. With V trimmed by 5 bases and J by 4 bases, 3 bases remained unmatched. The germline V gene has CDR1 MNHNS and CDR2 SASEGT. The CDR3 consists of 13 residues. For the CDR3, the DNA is TGTGCCAGCAGTTGGACTAGCGAGTACGAGCAGTACTTC. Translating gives CASSWTSEYEQYF.

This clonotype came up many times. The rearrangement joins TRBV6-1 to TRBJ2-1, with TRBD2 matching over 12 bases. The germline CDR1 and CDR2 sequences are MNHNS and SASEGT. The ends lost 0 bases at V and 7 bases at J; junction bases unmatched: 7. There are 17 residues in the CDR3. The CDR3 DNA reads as TGTGCCAGCAGTGAAGCCACCACTAGCGGGGGGACGAATGAGCAGTTCTTC. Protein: CASSEATTSGGTNEQFF.

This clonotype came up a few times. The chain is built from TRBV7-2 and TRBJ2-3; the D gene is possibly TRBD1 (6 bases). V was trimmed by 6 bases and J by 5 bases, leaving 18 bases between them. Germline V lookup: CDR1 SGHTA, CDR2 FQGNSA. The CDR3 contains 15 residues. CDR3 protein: CASSRPGTREDTQYF. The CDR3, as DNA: TGTGCCAGCAGTCGACCCGGGACAAGGGAAGATACGCAGTATTTT.

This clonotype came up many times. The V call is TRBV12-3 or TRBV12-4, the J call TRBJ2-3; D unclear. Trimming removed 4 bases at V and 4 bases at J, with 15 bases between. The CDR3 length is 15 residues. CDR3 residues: CASSSAGGQADTQYF. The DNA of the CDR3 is TGTGCCAGCAGTTCTGCTGGTGGGCAGGCAGATACGCAGTATTTT.

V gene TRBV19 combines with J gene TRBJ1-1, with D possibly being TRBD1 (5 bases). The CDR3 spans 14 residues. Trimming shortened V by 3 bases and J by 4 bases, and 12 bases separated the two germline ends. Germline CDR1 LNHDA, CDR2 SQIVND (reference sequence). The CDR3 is CASSILGGGTEAFF. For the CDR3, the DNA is TGTGCCAGTAGTATCCTGGGGGGGGGCACTGAAGCTTTCTTT.

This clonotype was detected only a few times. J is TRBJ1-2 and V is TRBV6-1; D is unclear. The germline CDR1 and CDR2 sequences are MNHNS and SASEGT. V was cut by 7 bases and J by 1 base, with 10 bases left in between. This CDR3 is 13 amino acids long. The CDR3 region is CASNLAVNYGYTF. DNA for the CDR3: TGTGCCAGCAACCTCGCGGTTAACTATGGCTACACCTTC.

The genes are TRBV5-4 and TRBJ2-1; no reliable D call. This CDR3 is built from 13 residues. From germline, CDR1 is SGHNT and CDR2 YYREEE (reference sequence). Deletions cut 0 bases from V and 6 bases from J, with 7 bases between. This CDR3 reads CASSLARVNEQFF. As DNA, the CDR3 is TGTGCCAGCAGCTTGGCTAGGGTCAATGAGCAGTTCTTC.

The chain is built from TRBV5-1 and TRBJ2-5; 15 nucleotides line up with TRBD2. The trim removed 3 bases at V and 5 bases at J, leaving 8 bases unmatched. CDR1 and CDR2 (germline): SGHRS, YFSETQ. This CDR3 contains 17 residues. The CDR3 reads CASSSGLAGGRRETQYF. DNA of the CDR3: TGCGCCAGCAGCTCTGGACTAGCGGGGGGGCGGCGGGAGACCCAGTACTTC.

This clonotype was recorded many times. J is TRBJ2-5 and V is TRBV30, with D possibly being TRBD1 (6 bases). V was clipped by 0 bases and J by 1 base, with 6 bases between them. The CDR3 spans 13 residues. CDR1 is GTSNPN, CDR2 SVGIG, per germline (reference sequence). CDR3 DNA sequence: TGTGCCTGGAGTGTGGACAGCCAAGAGACCCAGTACTTC. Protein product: CAWSVDSQETQYF.

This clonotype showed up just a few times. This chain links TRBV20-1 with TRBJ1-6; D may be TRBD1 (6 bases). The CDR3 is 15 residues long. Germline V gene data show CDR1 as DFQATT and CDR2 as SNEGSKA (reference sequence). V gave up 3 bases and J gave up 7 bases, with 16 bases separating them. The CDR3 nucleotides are TGCAGTGCTAGCTTGGCGGGGGGGGCCAATTCACCCCTCCACTTT. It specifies CSASLAGGANSPLHF.

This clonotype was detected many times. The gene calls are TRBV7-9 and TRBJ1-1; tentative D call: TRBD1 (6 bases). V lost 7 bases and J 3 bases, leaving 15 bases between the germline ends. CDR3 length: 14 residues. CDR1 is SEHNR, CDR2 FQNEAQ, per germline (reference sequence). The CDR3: CASNEQGLYTEAFF. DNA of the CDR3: TGTGCCAGCAACGAGCAGGGGTTGTACACTGAAGCTTTCTTT.

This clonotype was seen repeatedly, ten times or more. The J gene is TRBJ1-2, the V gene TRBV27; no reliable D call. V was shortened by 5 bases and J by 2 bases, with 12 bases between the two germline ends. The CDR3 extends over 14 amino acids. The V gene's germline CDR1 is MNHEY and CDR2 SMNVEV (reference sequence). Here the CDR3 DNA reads TGTGCCAGCAGTCCGCCGGGTACCAACTATGGCTACACCTTC. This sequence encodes CASSPPGTNYGYTF.

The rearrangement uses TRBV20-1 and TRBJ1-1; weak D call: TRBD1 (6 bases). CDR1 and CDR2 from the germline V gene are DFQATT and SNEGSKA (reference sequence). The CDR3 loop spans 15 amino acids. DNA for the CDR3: TGCAGCCCGAGGAGGGGGGCCCGGATGAACACTGAAGCTTTCTTT. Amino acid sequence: CSPRRGARMNTEAFF.

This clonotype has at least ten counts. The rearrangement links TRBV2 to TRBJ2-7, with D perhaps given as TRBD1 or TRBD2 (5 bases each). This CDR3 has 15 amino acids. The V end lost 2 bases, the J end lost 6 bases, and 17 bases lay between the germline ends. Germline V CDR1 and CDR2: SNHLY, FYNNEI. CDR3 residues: CASSETRGVLREQYF. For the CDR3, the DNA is TGTGCCAGCAGTGAAACCCGGGGCGTATTACGCGAGCAGTACTTC.

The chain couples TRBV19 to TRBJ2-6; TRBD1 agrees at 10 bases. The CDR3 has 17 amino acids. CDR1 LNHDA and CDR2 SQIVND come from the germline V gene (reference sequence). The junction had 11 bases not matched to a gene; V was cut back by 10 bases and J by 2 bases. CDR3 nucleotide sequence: TGTGCCACTGGTCGAGGGACAGGGGAAGCTGGGGCCAACGTCCTGACTTTC. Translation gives CATGRGTGEAGANVLTF.